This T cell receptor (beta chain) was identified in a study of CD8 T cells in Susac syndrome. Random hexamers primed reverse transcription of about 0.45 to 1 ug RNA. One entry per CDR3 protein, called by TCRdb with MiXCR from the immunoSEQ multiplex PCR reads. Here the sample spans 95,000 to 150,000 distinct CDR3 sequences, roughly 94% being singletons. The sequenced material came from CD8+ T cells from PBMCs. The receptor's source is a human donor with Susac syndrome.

DNA for the CDR3: TGTGCCTGGAGTCCAGGGTACGACGAGCAGTACTTC. This encodes CAWSPGYDEQYF. The V and J genes are TRBV30 and TRBJ2-7, with D perhaps matching TRBD1 (5 bases). CDR1 GTSNPN and CDR2 SVGIG come from the germline V gene (reference sequence). This CDR3 has 12 amino acids. The V end lost 2 bases, the J end lost 5 bases, and 10 bases lay between the germline ends.